Here is one T cell receptor beta chain with its context. Its antigen is currently not known. Nothing much larger sits one base from this clone, and base qualities are not available. These data belong to a study of blood T cell repertoires in COVID-19 (dated by TCRdb to the early 2020s). About the full investigation: Samples from collaborators originated in the United States, Italy and Spain and spanned both the acute and convalescent phases of COVID-19. The repertoires were released in a freely available public database meant as a resource for research on the immune response to SARS-CoV-2. The dataset comprised deeply sampled blood TCRbeta repertoires from subjects exposed to, actively infected with, or recovered from COVID-19. The samples were drawn from the first 160 participants of the ongoing ImmuneRACE study and from some 1,300 subjects provided by 6 global collaborators. Nearly every sample came with metadata listing a de-identified subject ID, COVID-19 status, age in years and sex. The prospective study material was composed of cDNA or gDNA derived from T cells, B-cell-depleted T cells, or PBMCs. Where available, HLA class I and class II types were obtained from metadata supplied by the sample provider rather than from assay-based typing. General findings and caveats noted by the study authors: How much clinical and demographic metadata was included differed by source and by participant, and the metadata was provided uncurated.

TCRbeta CDR3 regions were amplified from genomic DNA by means of the immunoSEQ Assay, a bias-controlled multiplex PCR. Turning to the authors' computational methods: The number of nucleated cells in each sample was estimated by amplification of reference gene primers within the assay. Sequence reads were collapsed and filtered to measure the absolute abundance of every unique TCRbeta CDR3 rearrangement. Productive Simpson clonality was computed per sample as the square root of Simpson's diversity index over productive rearrangements. In its TCRdb copy, this immuneACCESS table keeps in-frame sequences only and misses some clones. Where compared with another copy, unresolved V genes explain less than half of these, and the others have no known cause. V and J calls and clone size follow that table, whereas D and trimming were derived from the DNA. Across this sample there are 450,000 to 500,000 clones, with about 85% seen only once. Under 0.75% of the sample goes to the ten largest clones.

Enrolling through a virtual design, the prospective study's participants ranged in age from roughly 18 to 89 years and lived across 20 to 30 United States geographic areas. In the prospective study, participants were assigned to cohorts based on the clinical history participants reported in a screening survey and a study questionnaire. Recovered participants in ImmuneRACE Cohort 3 were defined by two consecutive negative NP/OP PCR tests, clearance by a healthcare professional, or resolution of symptoms. Each participant in the prospective study had whole blood, serum and a nasopharyngeal or oropharyngeal swab collected by mobile phlebotomists. Prospective study participants could optionally give additional blood draws and questionnaires over a 2-month period. Before DNA extraction, blood samples from the prospective study were shipped at room temperature or frozen. Sequencing was done on a sample of PBMCs or T cells enriched from blood (not recorded which). The clonotype was recovered from a woman aged 18-35 years who had recovered from COVID-19.

The CDR3 amino acid sequence is: CATSDPRGGRLSGNTIYF. The sequence in DNA is TGTGCCACCAGTGATCCACGGGGAGGGCGATTATCTGGAAACACCATATATTTT. The rearrangement combines TRBV24-1 with TRBJ1-3; the D gene cannot be named for sure. The germline ends are 18 bases apart after V is trimmed by 3 bases and J by 1 base. Per the germline V gene, KGHDR is the CDR1 and SFDVKD is the CDR2. From its cysteine to its phenylalanine, the CDR3 spans 18 amino acids. Of all the DNA, just the CDR3 is kept, 54 bases in frame from base 1.